The 14 T cell receptor beta chains reported below all come from one sample, sequenced in a study of T cells in Graves' hyperthyroidism and ophthalmopathy. Authors of the study amplified TCR beta CDR3 regions from RNA transcripts. The HTBI set primed first-round TCR CDR3 RT-PCR. TCRdb re-called the multiplex PCR reads through MiXCR, storing one row per CDR3 protein. The data contain about 540,000 distinct CDR3 sequences, under 60% of them seen just once; the ten biggest clones take up just under 8.5%. Sequencing was performed on peripheral blood or thyroid tissue (not recorded which). These receptors all stem from a woman between 18 and 29 years old with Graves' hyperthyroidism.

CDR3 bases: TGTGCCAGCTCGGGACAGGACCGACCCGGCGTCCTGACTTTC. It encodes CASSGQDRPGVLTF. This chain joins TRBV14 and TRBJ2-6; the match to TRBD1 covers 8 bases. Germline V gene lookup returns CDR1 SGHDN and CDR2 FVKESK. This CDR3 is built from 14 residues. With 8 bases clipped from V and 12 bases from J, the junction kept 12 bases outside the gene matches.

This clonotype has ten or more counts. This rearrangement joins TRBV9 to TRBJ2-5; D gene uncertain. This CDR3 contains 15 residues. Looked up from germline, CDR1 is SGDLS and CDR2 is YYNGEE. Trimming pared 0 bases from V and 2 bases from J, leaving 11 bases between. The CDR3 here is CASSVDGVRQETQYF. For the CDR3, the DNA is TGTGCCAGCAGCGTAGACGGAGTGAGGCAAGAGACCCAGTACTTC. Filled out from reference TRBV9 and TRBJ2-5, the complete variable domain reads DSGVTQTPKHLITATGQRVTLRCSPRSGDLSVYWYQQSLDQGLQFLIQYYNGEERAKGNILERFSAQQFPDLHSELNLSSLELGDSALYFCASSVDGVRQETQYFGPGTRLLVL.

The chain uses TRBV15 and TRBJ1-4; D not certain. The CDR3 length is 16 residues. V was cut by 0 bases and J by 5 bases, with 13 bases left in between. CDR1 and CDR2 (germline): LNHNV, YYDKDF (reference sequence). The CDR3 DNA is TGTGCCACCAGCAGAGAACCGGCGGGTTTAAATGAAAAACTGTTTTTT. Translating gives CATSREPAGLNEKLFF.

The rearrangement links TRBV19 to TRBJ2-5; D perhaps matches TRBD1 (6 bases). CDR1 and CDR2 (germline): LNHDA, SQIVND (reference sequence). Trimming cost V 5 bases and J 3 bases, with 10 bases left between them. This CDR3 spans 13 amino acids. The CDR3 sequence: CASSGGVEETQYF. In nucleotides, the CDR3 is TGTGCCAGTAGTGGGGGCGTTGAAGAGACCCAGTACTTC.

This clonotype was recorded at least ten times. The chain employs TRBV9 and TRBJ2-5; D call uncertain. V was shortened by 0 bases and J by 5 bases, with 11 bases between the two germline ends. The CDR3 spans 14 residues. Germline V gene data show CDR1 as SGDLS and CDR2 as YYNGEE. The DNA of the CDR3 is TGTGCCAGCAGCGTAGGCGGAGTTGGGGAGACCCAGTACTTC. Residues: CASSVGGVGETQYF.

This chain joins TRBV11-2 and TRBJ2-7; the D is unclear. Trimming shortened V by 8 bases and J by 3 bases, and 17 bases separated the two germline ends. Germline V CDR1 and CDR2: SGHAT, FQNNGV. CDR3 size: 14 residues. The CDR3 nucleotides read TGTGCCAGCTCACCACCTTTCAGACTCTACGAGCAGTACTTC. It specifies CASSPPFRLYEQYF.

At least ten counts were recorded for this clonotype. The J gene is TRBJ2-5, the V gene TRBV20-1; 7 positions match TRBD1. The CDR3 spans 15 residues. CDR1 is DFQATT, CDR2 SNEGSKA, per germline (reference sequence). Trimming at V came to 0 bases and at J to 4 bases, leaving 8 bases not matched to a gene. CDR3 nucleotides: TGCAGTGCTAGAGATCCGACAGGGCAGGGAGAGACCCAGTACTTC. Protein: CSARDPTGQGETQYF.

This clonotype has a single count. The genes are TRBV20-1 and TRBJ2-5; 9 bases agree with TRBD2. The CDR3 runs 12 residues. Germline loops: CDR1 DFQATT, CDR2 SNEGSKA (reference sequence). V was pared by 6 bases and J by 2 bases, with 1 base of the junction left unmatched. CDR3 sequence reads: CSALAGQETQYF. The CDR3 DNA reads as TGCAGTGCCCTAGCGGGACAAGAGACCCAGTACTTC.

This clonotype appeared a few times. The chain has TRBV10-1 and TRBJ1-5; 7 bases are shared with TRBD1. V shed 7 bases and J 0 bases; nucleotides not matched to a gene: 6. The CDR3 consists of 15 residues. Germline assignment: CDR1 WNHNN and CDR2 SYGVQD (reference sequence). Here the CDR3 reads CASTPPGGSNQPQHF. In DNA, the CDR3 is TGCGCCAGCACCCCCCCAGGGGGTAGCAATCAGCCCCAGCATTTT.

The CDR3 coding sequence is TGTGCCAGCAGCAATGGACTAACTTTC. Encoded protein: CASSNGLTF. The rearrangement uses TRBV7-9 and TRBJ2-6; the D gene is possibly TRBD2 (6 bases). Between the trimmed V and J ends, which lost 5 bases and 19 bases, there was a span of 9 bases. CDR3 length: 9 residues. The germline V gene encodes CDR1 SEHNR and CDR2 FQNEAQ (reference sequence).

This clonotype came up a few times. The chain has TRBV7-6 and TRBJ1-1; 9 nucleotides match TRBD1. Trimming cost V 5 bases and J 6 bases; bases outside gene matches: 10. The germline V gene encodes CDR1 SGHVS and CDR2 FNYEAQ. The CDR3 extends over 15 amino acids. The CDR3 DNA sequence: TGTGCCAGCAGCCCCGGACAGGGGCGAACGGCTGAAGCTTTCTTT. It specifies CASSPGQGRTAEAFF.

This clonotype was detected only a few times. This chain connects TRBV25-1 to TRBJ1-2; a weak D match, TRBD1 (6 bases). Germline lookup yields CDR1 MGHDK and CDR2 SYGVNS. V gave up 6 bases and J gave up 3 bases, with 11 bases separating them. There are 13 residues in the CDR3. CDR3 nucleotide sequence: TGTGCCAGCAGACCACAGGGCGACTATGGCTACACCTTC. This codes for CASRPQGDYGYTF.

In this sample, this clonotype turned up many times. The V and J genes are TRBV5-1 and TRBJ1-3; D is undetermined. This CDR3 is 12 amino acids long. Per the germline V gene, CDR1 is SGHRS and CDR2 is YFSETQ. V was clipped by 0 bases and J by 7 bases, with 5 bases between them. CDR3 amino acids: CASSLESNTIYF. In nucleotides, the CDR3 is TGCGCCAGCAGCTTGGAATCCAACACCATATATTTT.

The chain uses TRBV6-2 or TRBV6-3 and TRBJ2-4; no definite D call. The germline CDR1 and CDR2 sequences are MNHEY and SVGEGT. Between the trimmed V and J ends, which lost 1 base and 12 bases, there was a span of 13 bases. The CDR3 is 13 amino acids. The CDR3 DNA reads TGTGCCAGCAGTTACTTGGCCACTCCGCATCAGTACTTC. Translation: CASSYLATPHQYF.